The clone carrying this T cell receptor (beta chain) showed up just a few times. Its antigen is as yet unknown. TCR beta CDR3 region amplification was performed from RNA transcripts. The primer set for the first-round RT-PCR of the TCR CDR3 was HTBI. TCRdb recomputed calls from the multiplex PCR reads with MiXCR, one row per CDR3 protein. Found here are more than 550,000 distinct CDR3 sequences, around 20% of them singletons; the top ten hold around 15%. The data originate from a study of T cells in Graves' hyperthyroidism and ophthalmopathy. Points from the study as a whole: Ophthalmopathy could be told apart from stable hyperthyroidism with a 13 V-J model. The model made its ophthalmopathy prediction, and onset followed a median roughly 6.5 months later.

The source material was blood. This sequence originates from a woman in her 50s with Graves' hyperthyroidism that later progressed to Graves' ophthalmopathy.

CDR3 protein: CATSDRASISRTDTQYF. The CDR3 nucleotides are TGTGCCACCAGTGATAGGGCCAGCATATCTCGCACAGATACGCAGTATTTT. The chain recombines TRBV24-1 with TRBJ2-3, with unresolved D. Trimming pared 3 bases from V and 1 base from J, leaving 16 bases between. The CDR3 length is 17 residues. CDR1 and CDR2 (germline): KGHDR, SFDVKD.